This TCR beta chain originates from a study of identical twins. The study's findings and limits: Within cord blood, abundant beta clonotypes carried fewer insertions, but memory repertoires showed no such trend. Modeled out-of-frame TCR alpha sharing in monozygotic twins fell below observed levels.

This clonotype came up a few times. Antigen specificity is unknown. MiXCR, applied by TCRdb to the 5' RACE reads, yields one record per CDR3 protein. The sample yields 450,000 or so distinct CDR3 sequences, 14% seen once. This CDR3 contains 15 residues. Germline loops: CDR1 SEHNR, CDR2 FQNEAQ (reference sequence). J lost 5 bases, V lost 6 bases, and 12 bases had no gene match. These same data were also listed under a study on yellow fever vaccine responses in identical twins.

Sequencing input: CD4+ T cells sorted from blood. This TCR was recovered from a woman in her late teens or twenties in good health. The chain recombines TRBV7-9 with TRBJ1-1, with 7 bases aligning to TRBD1. The CDR3 bases are TGTGCCAGCAGACAATTACAGGGGACCTTGACTGAAGCTTTCTTT. Protein: CASRQLQGTLTEAFF.